This TCR beta chain was identified in a study of shared clonotypes between healthy human individuals. Study outcomes and limitations: In general, naive subsets displayed greater estimated richness than memory subsets did.

Remarks on this clone: The antigen is undetermined.

Per germline, CDR1 MNHEY and CDR2 SMNVEV (reference sequence). Trimming shortened V by 4 bases and J by 2 bases, and 16 bases separated the two germline ends. There are 16 residues in the CDR3. Sequencing used immunoSEQ multiplex PCR; TCRdb keeps in-frame clones, though not all of them. The table includes over a million clones, roughly 80% detected once. Sequences were obtained from memory CD4+ T cells sorted from blood. The sample's subset: CD45RA-negative fraction. V is TRBV27 and J is TRBJ2-3; tentatively, D is TRBD1 (6 bases). The source is a man younger than 35 in good health. The CDR3 nucleotides are TGTGCCAGCAGTTATTGGCGGACAGCCACCACAGATACGCAGTATTTT. Amino acid sequence: CASSYWRTATTDTQYF.